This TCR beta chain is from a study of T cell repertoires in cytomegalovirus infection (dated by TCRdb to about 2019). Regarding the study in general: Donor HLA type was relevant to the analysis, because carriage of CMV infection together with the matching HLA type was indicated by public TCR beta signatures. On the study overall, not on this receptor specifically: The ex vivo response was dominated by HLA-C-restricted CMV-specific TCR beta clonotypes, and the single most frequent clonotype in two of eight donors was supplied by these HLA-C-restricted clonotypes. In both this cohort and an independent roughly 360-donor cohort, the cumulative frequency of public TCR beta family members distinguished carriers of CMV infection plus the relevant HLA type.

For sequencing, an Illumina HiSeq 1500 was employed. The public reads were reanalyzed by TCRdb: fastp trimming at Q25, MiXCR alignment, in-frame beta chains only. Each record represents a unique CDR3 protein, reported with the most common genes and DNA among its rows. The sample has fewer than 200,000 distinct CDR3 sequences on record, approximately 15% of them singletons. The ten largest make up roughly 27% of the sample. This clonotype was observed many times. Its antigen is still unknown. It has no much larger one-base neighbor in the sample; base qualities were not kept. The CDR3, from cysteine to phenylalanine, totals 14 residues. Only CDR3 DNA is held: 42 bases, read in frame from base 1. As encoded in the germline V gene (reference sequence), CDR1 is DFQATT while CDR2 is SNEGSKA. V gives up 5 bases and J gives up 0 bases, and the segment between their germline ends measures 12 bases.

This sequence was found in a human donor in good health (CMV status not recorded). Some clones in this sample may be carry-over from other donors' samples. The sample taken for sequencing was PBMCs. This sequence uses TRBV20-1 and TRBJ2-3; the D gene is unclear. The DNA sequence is TGCAGTGCTCCGCGCAGCGCAAGCACAGATACGCAGTATTTT. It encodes CSAPRSASTDTQYF.